Shown below are 15 T cell receptor beta chains from a single sample sequenced in a study of blood T cell repertoires in COVID-19. The protocol was immunoSEQ multiplex PCR, while the TCRdb copy is restricted to in-frame clones and leaves out a portion. The table lists fewer than 250,000 clones, around 80% of them singletons, with about 8.9% in the top ten. The sample taken for sequencing was peripheral blood. These receptors came from a woman in her 50s with acute or convalescent COVID-19.

The rearrangement uses TRBV27 and TRBJ1-2, with TRBD1 matching 8 bases. V dropped 3 bases and J dropped 7; count of bases not matched to a gene: 13. The CDR3 covers 16 residues. Germline V gene data show CDR1 as MNHEY and CDR2 as SMNVEV (reference sequence). The CDR3 here is CASSFLASQGAGGYTF. CDR3 nucleotides: TGTGCCAGCAGTTTCCTTGCCTCCCAGGGGGCTGGTGGCTACACCTTC.

This clone was seen once. The chain links TRBV20-1 to TRBJ2-3; D is unclear. The germline gives CDR1 DFQATT, CDR2 SNEGSKA (reference sequence). Deletions cut 3 bases from V and 0 bases from J, with 4 bases between. The CDR3 runs 12 residues. DNA for the CDR3: TGCAGTGCTAGTAGCAGCACAGATACGCAGTATTTT. Residues: CSASSSTDTQYF.

The gene calls are TRBV10-2 and TRBJ2-7; 7 positions agree with TRBD2. This CDR3 is 15 amino acids long. The junction had 10 bases not matched to a gene; V was cut back by 6 bases and J by 2 bases. The germline V gene has CDR1 WSHSY and CDR2 SAAADI. The CDR3 coding sequence is TGCGCCAGCAGAGAGGGGCTAGCGGCAACCTACGAGCAGTACTTC. Its translation is CASREGLAATYEQYF.

This clone was picked up a small number of times. This chain uses TRBV27 with TRBJ2-1; 10 bases map to TRBD2. Germline CDR1 reads MNHEY; CDR2 reads SMNVEV (reference sequence). The CDR3 runs 16 residues. After removal of 5 bases from V and 8 bases from J, the junction contained 12 bases not matched to a gene. Here the CDR3 reads CASSLQREGPRDEQFF. Written as DNA, the CDR3 is TGTGCCAGCAGTCTTCAGCGGGAGGGTCCTAGGGATGAGCAGTTCTTC.

This chain joins TRBV19 and TRBJ1-6; D remains ambiguous. Trimming cost V 0 bases and J 10 bases, with 10 bases left between them. The CDR3 sequence is 14 residues long. Germline assignment: CDR1 LNHDA and CDR2 SQIVND (reference sequence). This CDR3 reads CASSIEPPGSPLHF. CDR3 coding DNA: TGTGCCAGTAGTATAGAACCCCCGGGATCACCCCTCCACTTT.

This clone was seen only a few times. The rearrangement joins TRBV5-6 to TRBJ2-2, with 7 bases aligning to TRBD2. This CDR3 contains 17 residues. Losses at the gene ends were 5 bases for V and 2 bases for J; bases not matched to a gene: 12. Germline CDR1 is SGHDT and CDR2 is YYEEEE. The CDR3 reads CASSYFAGVGNTGELFF. In DNA form, the CDR3 reads TGTGCCAGCAGTTATTTCGCGGGAGTAGGCAACACCGGGGAGCTGTTTTTT.

The chain uses TRBV21-1 and TRBJ2-5; the D call of TRBD2 is as the table states it, not checked on the DNA. TRBV21-1 is noted as a pseudogene. The CDR3 is 17 amino acids. CDR3 protein: CASSKEVAVRGEETQYF. The CDR3 DNA sequence: TGTGCCAGCAGCAAAGAGGTGGCAGTCAGAGGAGAAGAGACCCAGTACTTC.

This sequence joins TRBV18 and TRBJ2-6, with TRBD1 matching 7 bases. The CDR3 covers 17 residues. The germline V gene has CDR1 KGHSH and CDR2 LQKENI. V lost 3 bases to trimming and J lost 1 base; unmatched junction nucleotides: 6. The CDR3 reads CASSPGQSPSGANVLTF. DNA of the CDR3: TGTGCCAGCTCACCGGGACAGTCCCCTTCTGGGGCCAACGTCCTGACTTTC. The full variable domain, in which reference TRBV18 and TRBJ2-6 provide the parts outside the CDR3, is NAGVMQNPRHLVRRRGQEARLRCSPMKGHSHVYWYRQLPEEGLKFMVYLQKENIIDESGMPKERFSAEFPKEGPSILRIQQVVRGDSAAYFCASSPGQSPSGANVLTFGAGSRLTVL.

The J gene is TRBJ2-4, the V gene TRBV28; TRBD2 is a possible D gene (5 bases). The V and J ends lost 2 bases and 0 bases respectively, with 11 bases between them. Germline V CDR1 and CDR2: MDHEN, SYDVKM. The CDR3 is made up of 16 amino acids. The CDR3 coding sequence is TGTGCCAGCAGTTTACGAGCGGATGTAGCCAAAAACATTCAGTACTTC. Amino acid sequence: CASSLRADVAKNIQYF.

The rearrangement joins TRBV20-1 to TRBJ2-7, with D possibly TRBD1 on 5 matching bases. The V and J ends lost 3 bases and 5 bases respectively, with 11 bases between them. The CDR3 extends over 12 amino acids. CDR1 DFQATT and CDR2 SNEGSKA come from the germline V gene (reference sequence). CDR3 in DNA: TGCAGTGCTAGTACCAGGGATCACGAGCAGTACTTC. It translates to CSASTRDHEQYF.

Only one count was recorded for this clone. The chain carries TRBV12-5 and TRBJ1-3; D possibly corresponds to TRBD1 (5 bases). This CDR3 has 16 residues. The V and J ends lost 11 bases and 3 bases respectively, with 23 bases between them. The V gene's germline CDR1 is LGHNT and CDR2 FRNRAP. CDR3: CARVGLGGRLGNTIYF. CDR3 sequence (DNA): TGTGCTCGAGTAGGGCTCGGGGGACGCCTTGGAAACACCATATATTTT.

The chain recombines TRBV18 with TRBJ2-5, with TRBD1 matching 11 bases. CDR3 length: 16 residues. Germline loops: CDR1 KGHSH, CDR2 LQKENI. J gave up 5 bases and V 0 bases, and 5 bases lay outside the gene matches. The DNA of the CDR3 is TGTGCCAGCTCACCACCTGGGACAGGGGGTTTGGAGACCCAGTACTTC. Its protein product is CASSPPGTGGLETQYF.

V is TRBV4-2 and J is TRBJ1-5; no definite D call. CDR1 and CDR2 (germline): LGHNA, YNFKEQ. With 3 bases removed from V and 5 bases from J, the gap between germline ends came to 14 bases. This CDR3 has 15 residues. The CDR3 DNA reads as TGTGCCAGCAGCCAGCTGGGCTCGACGGATCAGCCCCAGCATTTT. It specifies CASSQLGSTDQPQHF.

The chain joins TRBV5-1 to TRBJ2-1; 7 nucleotides agree with TRBD2. Germline assignment: CDR1 SGHRS and CDR2 YFSETQ. The J segment lost 0 bases and the V segment lost 6 bases, leaving 6 bases of the junction unmatched. This CDR3 is 15 amino acids long. CDR3: CASTSTSSSYNEQFF. The CDR3 DNA sequence: TGCGCCAGCACCTCGACTAGCAGCTCCTACAATGAGCAGTTCTTC.

The chain carries TRBV7-3 and TRBJ2-1, with D possibly TRBD2 on 6 matching bases. Germline V gene sequence: CDR1 SGHTA, CDR2 FQGTGA. Trimming stripped 3 bases from V and 12 bases from J, with 15 bases between. CDR3 length: 13 amino acids. This CDR3 is CASSFTREAVQFF. As DNA, the CDR3 is TGTGCCAGCAGCTTCACGAGGGAGGCAGTGCAGTTCTTC.